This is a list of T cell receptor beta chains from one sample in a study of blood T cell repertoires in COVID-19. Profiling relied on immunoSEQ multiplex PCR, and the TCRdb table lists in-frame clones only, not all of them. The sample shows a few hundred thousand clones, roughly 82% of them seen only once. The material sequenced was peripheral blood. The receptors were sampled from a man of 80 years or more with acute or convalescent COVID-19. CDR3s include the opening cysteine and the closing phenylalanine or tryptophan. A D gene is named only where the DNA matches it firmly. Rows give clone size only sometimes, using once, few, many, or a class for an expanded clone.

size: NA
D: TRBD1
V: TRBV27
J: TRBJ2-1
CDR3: CASSRDRVSYNEQFF
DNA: TGTGCCAGCAGTAGAGACAGGGTCTCCTACAATGAGCAGTTCTTC

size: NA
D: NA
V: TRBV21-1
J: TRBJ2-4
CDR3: CASSNRSIRGLAKNIQYF
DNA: TGTGCCAGCAGCAATAGATCGATCAGGGGCCTAGCCAAAAACATTCAGTACTTC

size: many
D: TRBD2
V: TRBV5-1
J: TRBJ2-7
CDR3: CASSTAGAGYEQYF
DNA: TGCGCCAGCAGCACAGCGGGAGCGGGCTACGAGCAGTACTTC

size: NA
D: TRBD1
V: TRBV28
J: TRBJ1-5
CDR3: CASSVTQQGNQPQHF
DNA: TGTGCCAGCAGCGTCACCCAACAGGGGAATCAGCCCCAGCATTTT

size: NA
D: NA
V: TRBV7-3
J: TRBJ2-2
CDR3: CASSLTATTITGELFF
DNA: TGTGCCAGCAGCTTGACAGCCACCACGATCACCGGGGAGCTGTTTTTT

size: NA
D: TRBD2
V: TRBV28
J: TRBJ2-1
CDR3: CASSSQTSVTIYNEQFF
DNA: TGTGCCAGCAGTTCCCAGACTAGCGTGACTATCTACAATGAGCAGTTCTTC

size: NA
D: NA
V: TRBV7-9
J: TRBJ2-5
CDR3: CASSSQGLQETQYF
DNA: TGTGCCAGCAGCTCCCAGGGGCTCCAAGAGACCCAGTACTTC

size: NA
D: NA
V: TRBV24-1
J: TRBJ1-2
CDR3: CATSDEGYRYTF
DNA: TGTGCCACCAGTGATGAGGGATATCGCTACACCTTC

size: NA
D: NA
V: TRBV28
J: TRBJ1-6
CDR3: CASRSGRGSMALHF
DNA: TGTGCCAGCAGGTCCGGACGGGGGTCGATGGCCCTCCACTTT

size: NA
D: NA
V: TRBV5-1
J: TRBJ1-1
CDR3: CASSLGEGINTEAFF
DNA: TGCGCCAGCAGCTTGGGGGAGGGGATAAACACTGAAGCTTTCTTT

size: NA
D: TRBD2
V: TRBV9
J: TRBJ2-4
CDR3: CASSTQGTSENIQYF
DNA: TGTGCCAGCAGCACCCAAGGGACTAGCGAAAACATTCAGTACTTC